The 14 T cell receptor beta chains given below trace back to one sample, sequenced in a study of beta chain features in type 1 diabetes. The study's findings and limits: TCRB CDR3s from Type 1 diabetes patients were moderately but significantly shorter in all four CD4+ subsets.

The sequenced template was cDNA made from the entire isolated RNA. The method was immunoSEQ multiplex PCR; TCRdb's version includes in-frame clones alone and lacks a portion of them. The profile shows more than 250,000 clones, roughly 24% of them singletons. These receptors have no known antigen. Sequenced material: naive CD4+ T cells from blood. The receptors were sampled from a woman aged 25 to 39 with type 1 diabetes.

V usage is TRBV2 and J usage is TRBJ1-2, with 7 bases identical to TRBD1. The germline V gene has CDR1 SNHLY and CDR2 FYNNEI. This CDR3 has 16 amino acids. V dropped 7 bases and J dropped 4; count of bases not matched to a gene: 15. The chain's CDR3 is CASNLNGDSDIYGYTF. The CDR3 bases are TGTGCCAGCAATCTCAACGGGGACAGTGATATCTATGGCTACACCTTC.

CDR3 sequence reads: CASTPRGSVQETQYF. DNA for the CDR3: TGTGCCAGCACCCCCAGGGGGAGCGTCCAAGAGACCCAGTACTTC. The chain uses TRBV9 and TRBJ2-5, with 7 positions matching TRBD1. Germline lookup yields CDR1 SGDLS and CDR2 YYNGEE. The CDR3 sequence is 15 residues long. V gave up 6 bases and J gave up 1 base; unmatched junction bases: 9.

A few counts support this clone. The rearrangement uses TRBV15 and TRBJ1-2; D is ambiguous. Germline values: CDR1 LNHNV, CDR2 YYDKDF (reference sequence). With 8 bases removed from V and 3 bases from J, the gap between germline ends came to 7 bases. CDR3 length: 11 amino acids. The chain's CDR3 is CATPSDYGYTF. The CDR3, as DNA: TGTGCCACCCCGTCGGACTATGGCTACACCTTC.

The chain joins TRBV11-2 to TRBJ2-1; TRBD2 aligns across 10 bases. Germline-derived CDR1 and CDR2 are SGHAT and FQNNGV. This CDR3 region has 19 residues. Trimming at V came to 1 base and at J to 9 bases, leaving 18 bases not matched to a gene. The CDR3 is CASSLVPGSSGSWGGEQFF. The CDR3 DNA sequence: TGTGCCAGCAGCTTAGTACCCGGATCTAGCGGGAGCTGGGGCGGTGAGCAGTTCTTC.

The V call is TRBV25-1, the J call TRBJ1-4, with a possible D match to TRBD1 (5 bases). This CDR3 has 14 amino acids. Germline V lookup: CDR1 MGHDK, CDR2 SYGVNS. The ends were cut back, 6 bases at V and 3 bases at J, with 11 bases in the middle. CDR3 sequence (DNA): TGTGCCAGCAGACAGGCTGGGGCTAATGAAAAACTGTTTTTT. Translating gives CASRQAGANEKLFF.

This rearrangement joins TRBV7-9 to TRBJ1-2; the D gene is possibly TRBD1 (5 bases). The CDR3 has 15 amino acids. Trimming pared 6 bases from V and 2 bases from J, leaving 16 bases between. Germline CDR1 is SEHNR and CDR2 is FQNEAQ (reference sequence). The CDR3 loop reads CASRNSGGRNYGYTF. DNA of the CDR3: TGTGCCAGCAGGAATTCGGGGGGGAGAAACTATGGCTACACCTTC.

The chain uses TRBV6-4 and TRBJ2-7, with TRBD2 matching 8 bases. V was clipped by 5 bases and J by 2 bases; unmatched bases: 5. The CDR3 contains 14 residues. From germline, CDR1 is MRHNA and CDR2 SNTAGT. The CDR3 DNA reads as TGTGCCAGCAGTACCCTAGCGGGCGCCTACGAGCAGTACTTC. Translated, it gives CASSTLAGAYEQYF.

The V call is TRBV25-1, the J call TRBJ1-1; TRBD1 might be the D (6 bases). V shed 6 bases and J shed 4 bases, with 15 bases lying between them. CDR1 is MGHDK and CDR2 is SYGVNS in the germline V gene. This CDR3 contains 14 residues. In nucleotides, the CDR3 is TGTGCCAGCAGGGGGGCAGGGGTTAGCACTGAAGCTTTCTTT. Its protein is CASRGAGVSTEAFF.

The chain links TRBV7-9 to TRBJ1-1, with a tentative D call TRBD1 (6 bases). Germline V gives CDR1 SEHNR, CDR2 FQNEAQ (reference sequence). The V gene lost 6 bases and the J gene lost 3 bases, with 14 bases spanning the gap. The CDR3 contains 14 residues. The CDR3 spells CASSQEGGHTEAFF. The CDR3 DNA follows: TGTGCCAGCAGTCAAGAGGGGGGGCACACTGAAGCTTTCTTT.

This clone was seen only a few times. The chain employs TRBV29-1 and TRBJ1-2; 7 bases are a match to TRBD1. There are 13 residues in the CDR3. Per the germline V gene, CDR1 is SQVTM and CDR2 is ANQGSEA. V trimming: 1 base; J trimming: 5 bases; junction bases outside the gene matches: 4. CDR3 coding DNA: TGCAGCGTTGAAGTCACACAGGGGTATGGCTACACCTTC. This encodes CSVEVTQGYGYTF.

This clone was detected only once. V and J are TRBV28 and TRBJ1-5, with TRBD1 as a possible D gene (6 bases). The CDR3 runs to 15 residues. V was shortened by 6 bases and J by 9 bases, with 21 bases between the two germline ends. Germline V gene sequence: CDR1 MDHEN, CDR2 SYDVKM. The CDR3 reads CASRAGALLDRPQHF. The CDR3 nucleotides read TGTGCCAGCAGGGCAGGGGCTCTCCTTGATCGGCCCCAGCATTTT.

This chain links TRBV30 with TRBJ2-2; 7 nucleotides line up with TRBD1. This CDR3 has 16 amino acids. After removal of 4 bases from V and 4 bases from J, the junction contained 12 bases not matched to a gene. Germline-derived CDR1 and CDR2 are GTSNPN and SVGIG (reference sequence). The CDR3 sequence is CAWTFFRDSFTGELFF. CDR3 nucleotide sequence: TGTGCCTGGACATTCTTCCGGGACAGTTTCACCGGGGAGCTGTTTTTT.

This clone showed up just a few times. This chain uses TRBV4-2 with TRBJ2-1; 9 nucleotides agree with TRBD2. From germline, CDR1 is LGHNA and CDR2 YNFKEQ. J gave up 4 bases and V 4 bases, and 5 bases lay outside the gene matches. This CDR3 spans 15 amino acids. The CDR3 region has the DNA TGTGCCAGCAGCCGACTAGCGGACTTATACAATGAGCAGTTCTTC. Amino acids: CASSRLADLYNEQFF.

The gene calls are TRBV28 and TRBJ2-7; tentatively, D is TRBD1 (6 bases). This CDR3 comprises 13 residues. CDR1 MDHEN and CDR2 SYDVKM come from the germline V gene. V gave up 8 bases and J gave up 7 bases, with 18 bases separating them. CDR3 DNA: TGTGCCAGCCGTGGGGGCTACCGTCTGGAGCAGTACTTC. Protein sequence: CASRGGYRLEQYF. Looking up the rest from reference TRBV28 and TRBJ2-7 gives the full variable domain: DVKVTQSSRYLVKRTGEKVFLECVQDMDHENMFWYRQDPGLGLRLIYFSYDVKMKEKGDIPEGYSVSREKKERFSLILESASTNQTSMYLCASRGGYRLEQYFGPGTRLTVT.